These 29 T cell receptor beta chains originate from one sample sequenced in a study of OX40 agonist ivuxolimab in advanced cancers. Repertoires were generated with immunoSEQ multiplex PCR, while TCRdb's copy carries only in-frame clones and drops some. The repertoire holds about 55,000 clones, 85% to 90% seen once, with roughly 6.9% in the top ten. The sequencing used CD4+ or CD8+ T cells sorted from blood, collected in a trial of the OX40 agonist ivuxolimab. Receptor source: an adult with an advanced solid tumor such as melanoma, head and neck, liver or kidney cancer.

The rearrangement links TRBV28 to TRBJ2-4; D may be TRBD1 or TRBD2 (6 bases each). CDR1 and CDR2 from the germline V gene are MDHEN and SYDVKM. V was pared by 3 bases and J by 0 bases, with 12 bases between. The CDR3 spans 16 residues. CDR3: CASSFSGGLAKNIQYF. CDR3 coding DNA: TGTGCCAGCAGTTTCTCTGGGGGGCTAGCCAAAAACATTCAGTACTTC.

The J gene is TRBJ2-5, the V gene TRBV2; 8 bases align to TRBD2. CDR1 and CDR2 (germline): SNHLY, FYNNEI. The CDR3 is made up of 14 amino acids. J was trimmed by 5 bases and V by 6 bases; bases with no gene match: 8. The chain's CDR3 is CASRGAGVSETQYF. The CDR3 DNA sequence: TGTGCCAGCAGAGGAGCGGGAGTTTCGGAGACCCAGTACTTC. The full variable domain, completed using reference TRBV2 and TRBJ2-5, is EPEVTQTPSHQVTQMGQEVILRCVPISNHLYFYWYRQILGQKVEFLVSFYNNEISEKSEIFDDQFSVERPDGSNFTLKIRSTKLEDSAMYFCASRGAGVSETQYFGPGTRLLVL.

The chain recombines TRBV16 with TRBJ2-7; 7 bases line up with TRBD1. There are 16 residues in the CDR3. The germline V gene encodes CDR1 KGHSY and CDR2 FQNENV. Losses at the gene ends were 4 bases for V and 7 bases for J; bases not matched to a gene: 16. In DNA form, the CDR3 reads TGTGCCAGCAGCCGGGGCCGGGACAGTAGGAGTGAGGAGCAGTACTTC. This sequence encodes CASSRGRDSRSEEQYF.

CDR3: CASTERAGNYGYTF. The DNA for the CDR3 is TGTGCCAGCACCGAAAGGGCAGGGAACTATGGCTACACCTTC. The gene calls are TRBV6-1 and TRBJ1-2; tentative D call: TRBD1 (5 bases). Germline V gene data show CDR1 as MNHNS and CDR2 as SASEGT. The CDR3 has 14 amino acids. The V end lost 7 bases, the J end lost 2 bases, and 14 bases lay between the germline ends.

This clone has just one count. The J gene is TRBJ1-1, the V gene TRBV13, with 8 bases identical to TRBD1. Looked up from germline, CDR1 is PRHDT and CDR2 is FYEKMQ (reference sequence). This CDR3 region has 17 residues. J lost 0 bases, V lost 4 bases, and 10 bases had no gene match. The CDR3 spells CASSYGQGSLVNTEAFF. The CDR3 DNA is TGTGCCAGCAGCTACGGACAGGGTTCTCTTGTGAACACTGAAGCTTTCTTT.

This chain connects TRBV19 to TRBJ2-1, with TRBD2 matching over 14 bases. There are 16 residues in the CDR3. The ends lost 7 bases at V and 9 bases at J; junction bases unmatched: 11. CDR1 is LNHDA and CDR2 is SQIVND in the germline V gene (reference sequence). DNA of the CDR3: TGTGCCAGTAAAACGAAGGGACTAGCGGGAGTCCGTGAGCAGTTCTTC. Amino acids: CASKTKGLAGVREQFF. The variable domain in full, completed from reference TRBV19 and TRBJ2-1, reads DGGITQSPKYLFRKEGQNVTLSCEQNLNHDAMYWYRQDPGQGLRLIYYSQIVNDFQKGDIAEGYSVSREKKESFPLTVTSAQKNPTAFYLCASKTKGLAGVREQFFGPGTRLTVL.

The count of this clone is one. The gene calls are TRBV6-4 and TRBJ2-5; TRBD2 agrees at 8 bases. The length of the CDR3 is 13 residues. J lost 5 bases, V lost 4 bases, and 3 bases had no gene match. Germline CDR1 reads MRHNA; CDR2 reads SNTAGT. The CDR3 coding sequence is TGTGCCAGCAGTGCTCGGGAGGGGGAGACCCAGTACTTC. Encoded protein: CASSAREGETQYF.

The V and J genes are TRBV25-1 and TRBJ2-2; D might be TRBD1 or TRBD2, each matching 6 bases. CDR1 MGHDK and CDR2 SYGVNS come from the germline V gene. The ends were cut back, 8 bases at V and 4 bases at J, with 11 bases in the middle. The CDR3 runs to 13 residues. The CDR3 DNA sequence: TGTGCCAGCTCTACGGGGGCCACCGGGGAGCTGTTTTTT. Residues: CASSTGATGELFF.

The chain combines TRBV4-1 with TRBJ1-2, with 8 bases identical to TRBD1. CDR3 length equals 16 residues. After removal of 3 bases from V and 6 bases from J, the junction contained 12 bases not matched to a gene. Looked up from germline, CDR1 is MGHRA and CDR2 is YSYEKL. CDR3: CASSHLDRGAMDGYTF. Written as DNA, the CDR3 is TGCGCCAGCAGCCACCTCGACAGGGGCGCTATGGATGGCTACACCTTC.

This chain connects TRBV5-1 to TRBJ2-7; 9 nucleotides align to TRBD2. The germline gives CDR1 SGHRS, CDR2 YFSETQ. V was clipped by 4 bases and J by 7 bases; unmatched bases: 9. This CDR3 has 14 amino acids. In nucleotides, the CDR3 is TGCGCCAGCAGCGGGTTAGCGGGAGTCCGGGAGCAGTACTTC. Its protein product is CASSGLAGVREQYF.

V and J are TRBV6-6 and TRBJ1-1, with TRBD1 matching 10 bases. Germline V gene sequence: CDR1 MNHNY, CDR2 SVGAGI (reference sequence). This CDR3 has 15 amino acids. Germline trimming cut 11 bases from V and 4 bases from J; bases unmatched to any gene: 13. The chain's CDR3 is CACDRGRGGFTEAFF. The DNA of the CDR3 is TGTGCCTGCGACAGGGGGCGAGGGGGGTTCACTGAAGCTTTCTTT.

DNA for the CDR3: TGCAGCGTTGGGACAGGGGAAGAGACCCAGTACTTC. Translated, it gives CSVGTGEETQYF. The gene calls are TRBV29-1 and TRBJ2-5; TRBD1 matches 9 bases. Germline CDR1 is SQVTM and CDR2 is ANQGSEA. Trimming cost V 4 bases and J 3 bases; bases outside gene matches: 0. The CDR3 contains 12 residues. The full variable domain, with the rest looked up from reference TRBV29-1 and TRBJ2-5, is SAVISQKPSRDICQRGTSLTIQCQVDSQVTMMFWYRQQPGQSLTLIATANQGSEATYESGFVIDKFPISRPNLTFSTLTVSNMSPEDSSIYLCSVGTGEETQYFGPGTRLLVL.

The V and J genes are TRBV4-2 and TRBJ1-1; a weak D match, TRBD1 (5 bases). CDR1 and CDR2 from the germline V gene are LGHNA and YNFKEQ. V was shortened by 1 base and J by 5 bases, with 17 bases between the two germline ends. The length of the CDR3 is 16 residues. The CDR3 loop reads CASSQGNSGGETEAFF. In DNA, the CDR3 is TGTGCCAGCAGCCAAGGGAATTCCGGGGGAGAGACTGAAGCTTTCTTT.

The chain combines TRBV7-9 with TRBJ2-6; 13 bases are shared with TRBD2. V dropped 5 bases and J dropped 0; count of bases not matched to a gene: 7. Germline CDR1 reads SEHNR; CDR2 reads FQNEAQ (reference sequence). The CDR3 sequence is 19 residues long. CDR3 DNA: TGTGCCAGCAGCGGCTTACTAGCGGGAGGGACCTCTGGGGCCAACGTCCTGACTTTC. Amino acids: CASSGLLAGGTSGANVLTF.

The chain links TRBV6-1 to TRBJ1-5; the D is unclear. Trimming removed 6 bases at V and 2 bases at J, with 11 bases between. There are 14 residues in the CDR3. CDR1 is MNHNS and CDR2 is SASEGT in the germline V gene. The CDR3 sequence is CASSSQKGNQPQHF. CDR3 nucleotides: TGTGCCAGCAGCTCACAGAAGGGCAATCAGCCCCAGCATTTT.

The J gene is TRBJ2-3, the V gene TRBV13; 9 nucleotides match TRBD2. The CDR3 has 17 residues. Losses at the gene ends were 0 bases for V and 4 bases for J; bases not matched to a gene: 8. The germline V gene encodes CDR1 PRHDT and CDR2 FYEKMQ (reference sequence). The CDR3 DNA is TGTGCCAGCAGCTTAGGCCTCGGTGGCGGGAGGGCAGATACGCAGTATTTT. It yields the protein CASSLGLGGGRADTQYF. Supplemented by reference TRBV13 and TRBJ2-3, the full variable domain reads AAGVIQSPRHLIKEKRETATLKCYPIPRHDTVYWYQQGPGQDPQFLISFYEKMQSDKGSIPDRFSAQQFSDYHSELNMSSLELGDSALYFCASSLGLGGGRADTQYFGPGTRLTVL.

This clone was seen just once. The chain couples TRBV4-1 to TRBJ2-1, with a tentative D call TRBD2 (6 bases). Germline V gene data show CDR1 as MGHRA and CDR2 as YSYEKL. The CDR3 spans 16 residues. V was shortened by 0 bases and J by 8 bases, with 17 bases between the two germline ends. The CDR3 DNA reads as TGCGCCAGCAGCCAAGAGCCGGGACTTCCCTTGGATGAGCAGTTCTTC. Its protein is CASSQEPGLPLDEQFF.

The DNA for the CDR3 is TGTGCCAGCAGAACTCAGGACAGGGACTATGGCTACACCTTC. It yields the protein CASRTQDRDYGYTF. The chain combines TRBV6-6 with TRBJ1-2, with 8 bases fitting TRBD1. This CDR3 has 14 residues. V trimming: 6 bases; J trimming: 3 bases; junction bases outside the gene matches: 6. Looked up from germline, CDR1 is MNHNY and CDR2 is SVGAGI (reference sequence).

The chain carries TRBV13 and TRBJ1-3; 9 bases are shared with TRBD1. From germline, CDR1 is PRHDT and CDR2 FYEKMQ (reference sequence). Losses at the gene ends were 5 bases for V and 10 bases for J; bases not matched to a gene: 12. The CDR3 consists of 15 residues. The CDR3: CASSPHLGTGSTIYF. CDR3 coding DNA: TGTGCCAGCAGCCCACACCTCGGGACAGGGTCAACCATATATTTT.

This chain links TRBV5-1 with TRBJ1-4, with 7 bases fitting TRBD1. The CDR3 consists of 15 residues. The junction had 3 bases not matched to a gene; V was cut back by 0 bases and J by 4 bases. Germline loops: CDR1 SGHRS, CDR2 YFSETQ. CDR3 sequence (DNA): TGCGCCAGCAGCTTGGCGGGGACAGTTAATGAAAAACTGTTTTTT. Residues: CASSLAGTVNEKLFF.

The CDR3 here is CASSFLTTTGPGELFF. The CDR3 region has the DNA TGTGCCAGCAGCTTCCTTACAACCACTGGCCCCGGGGAGCTGTTTTTT. V and J are TRBV7-9 and TRBJ2-2; unclear D gene. V was shortened by 3 bases and J by 6 bases, with 17 bases between the two germline ends. In germline, CDR1 is SEHNR, CDR2 FQNEAQ (reference sequence). The length of the CDR3 is 16 residues. The full variable domain, rest sourced from reference TRBV7-9 and TRBJ2-2, is DTGVSQNPRHKITKRGQNVTFRCDPISEHNRLYWYRQTLGQGPEFLTYFQNEAQLEKSRLLSDRFSAERPKGSFSTLEIQRTEQGDSAMYLCASSFLTTTGPGELFFGEGSRLTVL.

J is TRBJ1-1 and V is TRBV19, with D unclear. Between the trimmed V and J ends, which lost 4 bases and 8 bases, there was a span of 17 bases. This CDR3 contains 14 residues. Germline lookup yields CDR1 LNHDA and CDR2 SQIVND (reference sequence). CDR3 loop: CASSNGPGLGEAFF. The DNA for the CDR3 is TGTGCCAGTAGTAACGGTCCGGGTCTAGGAGAAGCTTTCTTT.

About this clone: At one of its ends the junction is not consistent with the germline gene, which may arise from a read error. This chain connects TRBV6-5 to TRBJ2-1; either TRBD1 or TRBD2 may fit D (5 bases each). This CDR3 has 15 residues. Germline lookup yields CDR1 MNHEY and CDR2 SVGAGI. CDR3 amino acids: CANSYSPRGANEQFF. In nucleotides, the CDR3 is TGTGCCAACAGTTACTCCCCGAGGGGTGCGAATGAGCAGTTCTTC.

The chain carries TRBV5-5 and TRBJ2-3; D may correspond to TRBD1 or TRBD2 (5 bases each). Per germline, CDR1 SGHKS and CDR2 YYEKEE (reference sequence). CDR3 length: 14 amino acids. The V end was cut by 8 bases, the J end by 6 bases, with 19 bases between. CDR3 nucleotides: TGTGCCAGTACCGCGGTAGTGGGGGTCGATACGCAGTATTTT. This gives the protein CASTAVVGVDTQYF.

This clone has just one count. This chain connects TRBV6-5 to TRBJ2-2, with 8 bases matching TRBD2. The CDR3 contains 14 residues. Germline CDR1 MNHEY, CDR2 SVGAGI. Trimming removed 10 bases from V and 4 bases from J; junction bases left unmatched: 8. In DNA form, the CDR3 reads TGTGCCACCAACGGGCTAGCGGGCACCGGGGAGCTGTTTTTT. Its protein product is CATNGLAGTGELFF.

V usage is TRBV6-5 and J usage is TRBJ2-7; 10 bases map to TRBD2. This CDR3 comprises 13 residues. With V trimmed by 5 bases and J by 4 bases, 2 bases remained unmatched. In germline, CDR1 is MNHEY, CDR2 SVGAGI. Here the CDR3 DNA reads TGTGCCAGCAGTGCTAGCGGGAGATACGAGCAGTACTTC. Translating it yields CASSASGRYEQYF.

The V call is TRBV5-1, the J call TRBJ2-2; D unclear. Between the trimmed V and J ends, which lost 0 bases and 0 bases, there was a span of 6 bases. Germline V lookup: CDR1 SGHRS, CDR2 YFSETQ. The CDR3 loop spans 15 amino acids. The DNA of the CDR3 is TGCGCCAGCAGCTTGGTACACCCGAACACCGGGGAGCTGTTTTTT. Encoded protein: CASSLVHPNTGELFF.

This clone appeared once. The rearrangement links TRBV7-9 to TRBJ2-5, with D uncertain. CDR3 length: 13 residues. Per the germline V gene, CDR1 is SEHNR and CDR2 is FQNEAQ (reference sequence). V was trimmed by 4 bases and J by 5 bases, leaving 11 bases between them. This CDR3 is CASSSGVYETQYF. The CDR3 DNA reads TGTGCCAGCAGCTCCGGAGTTTACGAGACCCAGTACTTC.

The chain recombines TRBV6-5 with TRBJ2-7; the match to TRBD1 covers 9 bases. CDR1 is MNHEY and CDR2 is SVGAGI in the germline V gene. This CDR3 is built from 14 residues. V dropped 6 bases and J dropped 4; count of bases not matched to a gene: 7. CDR3 loop: CASSMGGQGYEQYF. CDR3 coding DNA: TGTGCCAGCAGCATGGGCGGACAGGGGTACGAGCAGTACTTC.